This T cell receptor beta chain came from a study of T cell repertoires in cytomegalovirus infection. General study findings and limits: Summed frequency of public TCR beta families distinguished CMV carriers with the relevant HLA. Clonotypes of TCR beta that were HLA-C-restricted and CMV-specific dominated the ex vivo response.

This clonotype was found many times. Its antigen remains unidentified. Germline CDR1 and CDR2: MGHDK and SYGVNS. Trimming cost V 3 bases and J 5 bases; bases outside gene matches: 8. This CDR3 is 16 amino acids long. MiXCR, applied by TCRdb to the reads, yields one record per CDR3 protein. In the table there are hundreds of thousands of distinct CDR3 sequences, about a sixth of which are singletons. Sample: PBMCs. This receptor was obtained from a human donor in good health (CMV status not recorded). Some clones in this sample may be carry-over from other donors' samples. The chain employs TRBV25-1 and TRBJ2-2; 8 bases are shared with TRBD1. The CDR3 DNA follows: TGTGCCAGCAGTGACTACAGGACAGGGAGGACCGGGGAGCTGTTTTTT. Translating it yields CASSDYRTGRTGELFF.